Following are 10 T cell receptor beta chains from one sample sequenced in a study of tumor and adjacent non-tumor tissue in lung cancer. The template was RNA from unsorted bulk tissue. More than 3 cm separated this lung sample from the edge of the tumor. A modified ARM-PCR protocol with three rounds of nested PCR amplified TCRbeta. TCRdb used MiXCR to reprocess the multiplex PCR reads, holding one entry per CDR3 protein. Here the sample spans around 40,000 distinct CDR3 sequences, 60% being singletons. Specimen: distant non-tumor lung tissue. The receptors were sampled from a man in his fifties with non-small cell lung cancer.

As for this clonotype: Sequence at one end of the junction differs from germline and may be a read error. The chain couples TRBV6-5 to TRBJ1-6; no firm D call. The CDR3 covers 15 residues. Per germline, CDR1 MNHEY and CDR2 SVGAGI. This chain's CDR3 is CASSYGQLLNSPLRF. CDR3 coding DNA: TGTGCCAGCAGTTACGGGCAACTGCTTAATTCACCCCTCCGCTTT.

On this clonotype: One end of the junction does not line up with germline, which may come from a read error. This chain links TRBV11-2 with TRBJ2-2; D remains unclear. The CDR3 is made up of 14 amino acids. Germline V gene sequence: CDR1 SGHAT, CDR2 FQNNGV. CDR3 loop: CASSSQANTRELFF. The CDR3 region has the DNA TGTGCTAGCAGCTCCCAGGCGAACACCCGGGAGCTGTTTTTT.

With regard to this clonotype: A read error may produce the germline difference seen at one junction end. The chain uses TRBV12-3 or TRBV12-4 and TRBJ2-6; 8 nucleotides line up with TRBD1. The CDR3 loop spans 19 amino acids. CDR3 coding DNA: TGTGCCAGTAGTTTCATAGCCCGACAGGGGTCTTCTGGGGCCAACGTCCTGACTTTC. Translation: CASSFIARQGSSGANVLTF.

With respect to this clonotype: At one end the junction does not follow the germline gene, possibly because of a read error. The chain recombines TRBV11-2 with TRBJ2-3; 9 bases agree with TRBD2. The CDR3 consists of 16 residues. Germline-derived CDR1 and CDR2 are SGHAT and FQNNGV. As DNA, the CDR3 is TGTGACAGCAGCCTTGCTAGCGGGGAGCGCACAGATACGCAGTATTTT. This sequence encodes CDSSLASGERTDTQYF.

With respect to this clonotype: The germline gene is not matched at one end of the junction; a read error may be the cause. The genes are TRBV6-5 and TRBJ2-6, with D possibly TRBD2 on 7 matching bases. The CDR3 is 17 residues long. Germline V gene data show CDR1 as MNHEY and CDR2 as SVGAGI. Here the CDR3 DNA reads TGTGCCAGCAGTCGCGGGGGCGACAATTCTGGGGCCTACGTCCTGACTTTC. Protein sequence: CASSRGGDNSGAYVLTF.

This clonotype was seen repeatedly, ten times or more. The chain recombines TRBV6-1 with TRBJ1-3; D is unclear. The V end lost 6 bases, the J end lost 0 bases, and 6 bases lay between the germline ends. The CDR3 length is 13 residues. From germline, CDR1 is MNHNS and CDR2 SASEGT. The CDR3 nucleotides are TGTGCCAGCAGGCAGAACTCTGGAAACACCATATATTTT. Translation gives CASRQNSGNTIYF.

This clonotype was seen repeatedly, ten times or more. V and J are TRBV19 and TRBJ2-5, with a weak D call TRBD1 (6 bases). Germline CDR1 and CDR2: LNHDA and SQIVND (reference sequence). The CDR3 has 13 residues. V was trimmed by 3 bases and J by 1 base, leaving 6 bases between them. The CDR3 loop reads CASSMDSQETQYF. The CDR3 coding sequence is TGTGCCAGTAGTATGGACAGCCAAGAGACCCAGTACTTC.

This clonotype was seen only a few times. This may come from a read error, since a much larger clone is one base off. This chain uses TRBV5-6 with TRBJ1-1; tentative D call: TRBD1 (6 bases). This CDR3 is 16 amino acids long. Germline assignment: CDR1 SGHDT and CDR2 YYEEEE. CDR3: CASSPVGGWANTEASF. The DNA for the CDR3 is TGTGCCAGCAGCCCCGTAGGGGGGTGGGCGAACACTGAAGCTTCCTTT.

This clonotype was seen only a few times. The chain links TRBV11-2 to TRBJ2-3, with a tentative D call TRBD1 (5 bases). With 7 bases removed from V and 6 bases from J, the gap between germline ends came to 17 bases. The CDR3 contains 14 residues. The germline CDR1 and CDR2 sequences are SGHAT and FQNNGV. CDR3 sequence reads: CASTPGNVGDTQYF. DNA for the CDR3: TGTGCCAGCACCCCAGGGAATGTGGGCGATACGCAGTATTTT.

The gene calls are TRBV12-3 or TRBV12-4 and TRBJ2-1; D unclear. CDR3 length: 11 residues. The CDR3: CISSPKIEQFF. CDR3 DNA: TGTATCAGCAGTCCGAAGATTGAGCAGTTCTTC.